A single sample gave rise to the 13 T cell receptor beta chains below, sequenced in a study of early stage breast cancer tumors (dated by TCRdb to about 2017). The protocol used for the library was the immunoSEQ multiplex PCR assay. Drawn from immuneACCESS, this table holds only the in-frame rearrangements with V and J called that TCRdb kept. Clones are partly lost; checked studies trace under half to an unresolved V gene and leave the rest unexplained. The sample includes over 25,000 clones, with around 70% observed a single time. The biggest ten clones account for approximately 33% of the sample. Sequencing input: blood. The source of these receptors is a person in their fifties with breast cancer.

The genes are TRBV30 and TRBJ2-1; 9 bases align to TRBD2. The CDR3 covers 13 residues. Per the germline V gene, CDR1 is GTSNPN and CDR2 is SVGIG (reference sequence). V was clipped by 5 bases and J by 4 bases; unmatched bases: 3. Written as DNA, the CDR3 is TGTGCCTGGGAAGCGGGAGGATACAATGAGCAGTTCTTC. Protein: CAWEAGGYNEQFF.

The rearrangement joins TRBV5-1 to TRBJ2-4; D tentatively fits TRBD1 or TRBD2 (5 bases each). V dropped 4 bases and J dropped 8 bases, with 19 bases sitting between them. In germline, CDR1 is SGHRS, CDR2 YFSETQ. The CDR3 contains 15 residues. CDR3 in DNA: TGCGCCAGCAGCCCTGGGACCAACCTGAGAGACATTCAGTACTTC. Amino acid sequence: CASSPGTNLRDIQYF.

This chain joins TRBV5-1 and TRBJ2-1; D not resolved. Between the trimmed V and J ends, which lost 0 bases and 3 bases, there was a span of 10 bases. There are 15 residues in the CDR3. Germline CDR1 is SGHRS and CDR2 is YFSETQ. The CDR3 sequence is CASSLGTNFYNEQFF. In nucleotides, the CDR3 is TGCGCCAGCAGCTTGGGGACGAACTTCTACAATGAGCAGTTCTTC.

J is TRBJ2-1 and V is TRBV28, with TRBD2 as a possible D gene (6 bases). The V end was cut by 4 bases, the J end by 6 bases, with 16 bases between. The CDR3 contains 15 residues. The germline gives CDR1 MDHEN, CDR2 SYDVKM. The CDR3 sequence is CASSSAAEGPNEQFF. The CDR3 bases are TGTGCCAGCAGTTCCGCGGCGGAGGGCCCCAATGAGCAGTTCTTC.

This clone was seen a handful of times. The V call is TRBV11-3, the J call TRBJ2-3; 15 bases align to TRBD2. Germline CDR1 is SGHNT and CDR2 is YENEEA. CDR3 length: 16 amino acids. V trimming: 5 bases; J trimming: 4 bases; junction bases outside the gene matches: 4. The CDR3 coding sequence is TGTGCCAGCAGCCCGGGACTAGCGGGAGGCGCAGATACGCAGTATTTT. Its translation is CASSPGLAGGADTQYF.

The genes are TRBV27 and TRBJ2-1, with D maybe TRBD1 (6 bases). V was shortened by 5 bases and J by 9 bases, with 8 bases between the two germline ends. CDR3 length: 11 residues. Germline V gene lookup returns CDR1 MNHEY and CDR2 SMNVEV (reference sequence). The CDR3 sequence: CASSQGSEQFF. CDR3 nucleotides: TGTGCCAGCAGTCAGGGGAGTGAGCAGTTCTTC.

J is TRBJ2-3 and V is TRBV7-9; D may correspond to TRBD1 or TRBD2 (6 bases each). The CDR3 spans 14 residues. Per germline, CDR1 SEHNR and CDR2 FQNEAQ (reference sequence). Trimming removed 11 bases from V and 8 bases from J, with 23 bases in between. The CDR3 nucleotides are TGTGCCGGGGGGCGGGACAACCCCGCGGGTACGCAGTATTTT. Residues: CAGGRDNPAGTQYF.

The gene calls are TRBV2 and TRBJ2-2, with unresolved D. The V and J ends lost 1 base and 4 bases respectively, with 7 bases between them. The CDR3 covers 14 residues. Germline V gene lookup returns CDR1 SNHLY and CDR2 FYNNEI. CDR3 in DNA: TGTGCCAGCAGTGAAGGGCAGATCACCGGGGAGCTGTTTTTT. It is translated as CASSEGQITGELFF. Combining the CDR3 with reference TRBV2 and TRBJ2-2 gives the whole variable domain EPEVTQTPSHQVTQMGQEVILRCVPISNHLYFYWYRQILGQKVEFLVSFYNNEISEKSEIFDDQFSVERPDGSNFTLKIRSTKLEDSAMYFCASSEGQITGELFFGEGSRLTVL.

The CDR3 DNA is TGTGCCAGCAGCTTTGGGGGAACAGAGACCCAGTACTTC. Its protein is CASSFGGTETQYF. The rearrangement links TRBV11-2 to TRBJ2-5; D tentatively fits TRBD1 or TRBD2 (5 bases each). V gave up 3 bases and J gave up 4 bases, with 9 bases separating them. The CDR3 contains 13 residues. Germline V gives CDR1 SGHAT, CDR2 FQNNGV.

This chain connects TRBV23-1 to TRBJ1-1; the D is unclear. TRBV23-1 is an ORF, with its function uncertain. This CDR3 comprises 13 residues. V was clipped by 0 bases and J by 4 bases, with 6 bases between them. CDR3 amino acids: CASSQSVPTEAFF. CDR3 nucleotides: TGCGCCAGCAGTCAATCAGTCCCCACTGAAGCTTTCTTT.

The chain has TRBV29-1 and TRBJ2-3; D gene ambiguous. In germline, CDR1 is SQVTM, CDR2 ANQGSEA. The V end was cut by 4 bases, the J end by 5 bases, with 13 bases between. This CDR3 has 13 amino acids. The CDR3 coding sequence is TGCAGCGTTGTTCGTATTAGCTTAGATACGCAGTATTTT. It codes for CSVVRISLDTQYF.

The chain joins TRBV27 to TRBJ2-1; D uncertain. Looked up from germline, CDR1 is MNHEY and CDR2 is SMNVEV (reference sequence). The V gene lost 6 bases and the J gene lost 9 bases, with 18 bases spanning the gap. This CDR3 spans 14 amino acids. This chain's CDR3 is CASRKIPRIAEQFF. The DNA of the CDR3 is TGTGCCAGCAGAAAAATCCCCCGTATTGCTGAGCAGTTCTTC.

This sequence joins TRBV6-1 and TRBJ1-1; D unresolved. CDR1 MNHNS and CDR2 SASEGT come from the germline V gene. The CDR3 covers 15 residues. Trimming left V 6 bases short and J 0 bases short, with 14 bases between. CDR3 loop: CASRATSLLNTEAFF. CDR3 bases: TGTGCCAGCAGAGCTACAAGTTTGCTGAACACTGAAGCTTTCTTT.